This TCR beta chain was found in a study of T cell responses to AZD1222 COVID-19 vaccine. Data came from immunoSEQ multiplex PCR; TCRdb stores just in-frame clones and leaves some out. The sample consists of about 160,000 clones, 85% to 95% of them appearing once. Sequenced material: peripheral blood, taken on day 0 of AZD1222 vaccination. The receptor's source is an adult in good health.

DNA for the CDR3: TGTGCCAGCAGCTTAACTAGCGGGGTTGGGGAGACCCAGTACTTC. Translation: CASSLTSGVGETQYF. This chain connects TRBV7-2 to TRBJ2-5; 10 bases are a match to TRBD2. The CDR3 sequence is 15 residues long. Germline-derived CDR1 and CDR2 are SGHTA and FQGNSA. Losses at the gene ends were 2 bases for V and 5 bases for J; bases not matched to a gene: 5. Looking up the rest from reference TRBV7-2 and TRBJ2-5 gives the full variable domain: GAGVSQSPSNKVTEKGKDVELRCDPISGHTALYWYRQSLGQGLEFLIYFQGNSAPDKSGLPSDRFSAERTGGSVSTLTIQRTQQEDSAVYLCASSLTSGVGETQYFGPGTRLLVL.